These 22 T cell receptor beta chains were sequenced from one sample in a study of blood T cell repertoires in COVID-19. TCRdb's copy holds only in-frame clones and misses some; the assay was immunoSEQ multiplex PCR. The sample carries 120,000 to 150,000 clones, approximately 86% recorded once. The sample comprised peripheral blood. Source of these receptors: a woman aged 45 to 65 with acute or convalescent COVID-19.

The chain combines TRBV6-5 with TRBJ2-1; D call uncertain. This CDR3 is 11 amino acids long. Deletions cut 7 bases from V and 8 bases from J, with 9 bases between. Germline CDR1 is MNHEY and CDR2 is SVGAGI. This chain's CDR3 is CASTRLDEQFF. The CDR3 DNA follows: TGTGCCAGCACTAGACTCGATGAGCAGTTCTTC.

The J gene is TRBJ2-3, the V gene TRBV7-9; TRBD1 might be the D (6 bases). Trimming pared 5 bases from V and 1 base from J, leaving 13 bases between. Germline assignment: CDR1 SEHNR and CDR2 FQNEAQ (reference sequence). CDR3 length: 15 residues. This chain's CDR3 is CASSLESGGTDTQYF. In DNA form, the CDR3 reads TGTGCCAGCAGCCTAGAGTCAGGGGGCACAGATACGCAGTATTTT. The entire variable domain, with the rest obtained from reference TRBV7-9 and TRBJ2-3, is as follows: DTGVSQNPRHKITKRGQNVTFRCDPISEHNRLYWYRQTLGQGPEFLTYFQNEAQLEKSRLLSDRFSAERPKGSFSTLEIQRTEQGDSAMYLCASSLESGGTDTQYFGPGTRLTVL.

V is TRBV29-1 and J is TRBJ2-3, with TRBD2 identical over 9 bases. Germline CDR1 SQVTM, CDR2 ANQGSEA. There are 15 residues in the CDR3. After removal of 5 bases from V and 0 bases from J, the junction contained 6 bases not matched to a gene. The CDR3 nucleotides read TGCAGCGTTCGTATAGCGGGGGCTAGCACAGATACGCAGTATTTT. Its protein product is CSVRIAGASTDTQYF.

The chain recombines TRBV6-5 with TRBJ1-4; 7 positions agree with TRBD1. The CDR3 runs 11 residues. J gave up 14 bases and V 4 bases, and 4 bases lay outside the gene matches. The germline gives CDR1 MNHEY, CDR2 SVGAGI. The CDR3 bases are TGTGCCAGCAGTTCGACAGGGAACCTGTTTTTT. Amino acid sequence: CASSSTGNLFF.

The gene calls are TRBV7-2 and TRBJ2-3; 7 bases align to TRBD2. The V segment lost 1 base and the J segment 2 bases; nucleotides outside the gene matches: 3. Germline assignment: CDR1 SGHTA and CDR2 FQGNSA. The CDR3 has 15 amino acids. The CDR3 spells CASSLVAGVTDTQYF. In nucleotides, the CDR3 is TGTGCCAGCAGCTTAGTTGCGGGGGTCACAGATACGCAGTATTTT.

This sequence joins TRBV5-1 and TRBJ2-7; D remains unclear. V was clipped by 4 bases and J by 7 bases, with 9 bases between them. The CDR3 has 11 amino acids. CDR1 and CDR2 from the germline V gene are SGHRS and YFSETQ. The CDR3 region is CASSGEKEQYF. The CDR3 region has the DNA TGCGCCAGCAGCGGAGAAAAAGAGCAGTACTTC.

This clone was seen only once. V usage is TRBV3-1 (or the pseudogene TRBV3-2) and J usage is TRBJ2-6; 12 bases align to TRBD2. Germline CDR1 is LGHDT and CDR2 is YNNKEL (reference sequence). V dropped 1 base and J dropped 1; count of bases not matched to a gene: 2. The CDR3 covers 18 residues. For the CDR3, the DNA is TGTGCCAGCAGCCAAGTGCTAGCGGGGGGGTCTGGGGCCAACGTCCTGACTTTC. This translates into CASSQVLAGGSGANVLTF.

This rearrangement joins TRBV4-2 to TRBJ1-1, with TRBD1 as a possible D gene (6 bases). Per the germline V gene, CDR1 is LGHNA and CDR2 is YNFKEQ. V was shortened by 4 bases and J by 4 bases, with 16 bases between the two germline ends. The length of the CDR3 is 15 residues. The CDR3 DNA sequence: TGTGCCAGCAGCCGGGACAACGAAGTTGGCACTGAAGCTTTCTTT. As protein: CASSRDNEVGTEAFF.

The chain is built from TRBV28 and TRBJ1-2; perhaps TRBD1 as D (6 bases). CDR1 is MDHEN, CDR2 SYDVKM, per germline. The germline V and J ends were trimmed by 6 bases and 4 bases, with 9 bases remaining between them. The CDR3 runs 12 residues. The CDR3 spells CASRADSYGYTF. The DNA of the CDR3 is TGTGCCAGCAGGGCGGACAGCTATGGCTACACCTTC.

The chain is built from TRBV10-1 and TRBJ1-1; no clear D. Trimming left V 0 bases short and J 4 bases short, with 12 bases between. Germline V gene sequence: CDR1 WNHNN, CDR2 SYGVQD (reference sequence). The CDR3 has 15 residues. CDR3 sequence reads: CASSESSGYRTEAFF. The CDR3 DNA sequence: TGCGCCAGCAGTGAGTCTTCGGGGTATCGCACTGAAGCTTTCTTT.

This clone has more than one count but fewer than ten. Distinct nucleotide sequences in the sample also encode this CDR3. This rearrangement joins TRBV27 to TRBJ1-5; D may be TRBD1 (5 bases). The CDR3 length is 14 residues. V lost 3 bases, J lost 1 base, and 7 bases lay in between. Germline CDR1 reads MNHEY; CDR2 reads SMNVEV (reference sequence). CDR3 DNA sequence: TGTGCCAGCAGTTTCCAGGGAAGCAATCAGCCCCAGCATTTT. This encodes CASSFQGSNQPQHF.

The rearrangement uses TRBV6-5 and TRBJ1-3; a possible D gene is TRBD1 (6 bases). The CDR3 has 14 residues. Germline-derived CDR1 and CDR2 are MNHEY and SVGAGI. V was pared by 6 bases and J by 1 base, with 10 bases between. CDR3 nucleotides: TGTGCCAGCAGACCCCAGGGGTCTGGAAACACCATATATTTT. Its protein product is CASRPQGSGNTIYF.

V gene TRBV4-2 combines with J gene TRBJ1-5, with D unresolved. Germline CDR1 and CDR2: LGHNA and YNFKEQ. V lost 3 bases to trimming and J lost 2 bases, with 14 bases between them. The CDR3 consists of 16 residues. CDR3 DNA: TGTGCCAGCAGCCAGCTAGCTTCGGTGGGCAATCAGCCCCAGCATTTT. It translates to CASSQLASVGNQPQHF.

The chain employs TRBV6-5 and TRBJ1-1; weak D call: TRBD1 (5 bases). This CDR3 is 13 amino acids long. Trimming removed 5 bases at V and 1 base at J, with 8 bases between. From germline, CDR1 is MNHEY and CDR2 SVGAGI. The DNA of the CDR3 is TGTGCCAGCAGTCGGGGGGGGAACACTGAAGCTTTCTTT. Amino acid sequence: CASSRGGNTEAFF.

This clone was picked up one time. The chain joins TRBV11-2 to TRBJ2-3; maybe TRBD2 (6 bases). The V and J ends lost 1 base and 2 bases respectively, with 19 bases between them. The V gene's germline CDR1 is SGHAT and CDR2 FQNNGV. The CDR3 is 18 residues long. The CDR3 here is CASSLALGGRDDTDTQYF. CDR3 DNA: TGTGCCAGCAGCTTAGCCCTAGGCGGGCGGGACGACACAGATACGCAGTATTTT.

The chain uses TRBV27 and TRBJ1-5; weak D call: TRBD1 (5 bases). Germline values: CDR1 MNHEY, CDR2 SMNVEV (reference sequence). This CDR3 is built from 13 residues. Trimming stripped 6 bases from V and 9 bases from J, with 15 bases between. In nucleotides, the CDR3 is TGTGCCAGCAGGCAAACCGACGGGGGGCCCCAGCATTTT. This encodes CASRQTDGGPQHF.

The V and J genes are TRBV4-1 and TRBJ1-5, with 7 bases aligning to TRBD1. Germline V gene data show CDR1 as MGHRA and CDR2 as YSYEKL. The CDR3 loop spans 17 amino acids. Trimming removed 4 bases from V and 1 base from J; junction bases left unmatched: 10. The DNA of the CDR3 is TGCGCCAGCAGCCTTAAGGGGGCAGGGGAGAGCAATCAGCCCCAGCATTTT. Its translation: CASSLKGAGESNQPQHF.

This chain uses TRBV19 with TRBJ1-5; D call uncertain. The CDR3 runs to 14 residues. Per germline, CDR1 LNHDA and CDR2 SQIVND (reference sequence). The V and J ends lost 2 bases and 7 bases respectively, with 12 bases between them. CDR3 sequence: CASSINRNFQPQHF. Written as DNA, the CDR3 is TGTGCCAGTAGTATAAACAGAAACTTCCAGCCCCAGCATTTT.

The V and J genes are TRBV30 and TRBJ2-1; possible D gene TRBD2, 5 bases. There are 15 residues in the CDR3. Trimming stripped 1 base from V and 3 bases from J, with 13 bases between. Germline CDR1 is GTSNPN and CDR2 is SVGIG (reference sequence). CDR3 nucleotide sequence: TGTGCCTGGAGTGCTGAAGCGGTTCTCTACAATGAGCAGTTCTTC. Translation: CAWSAEAVLYNEQFF.

The V and J genes are TRBV9 and TRBJ1-3, with D possibly TRBD1 on 5 matching bases. Germline loops: CDR1 SGDLS, CDR2 YYNGEE. The CDR3 is 14 residues long. The V gene lost 9 bases and the J gene lost 0 bases, with 13 bases spanning the gap. The CDR3 loop reads CATGPGLSGNTIYF. The CDR3 coding sequence is TGTGCCACCGGGCCAGGGCTCTCTGGAAACACCATATATTTT.

This sequence joins TRBV5-4 and TRBJ2-1; D is uncertain. Trimming removed 4 bases from V and 6 bases from J, with 14 bases in between. CDR1 is SGHNT and CDR2 is YYREEE in the germline V gene (reference sequence). This CDR3 comprises 14 residues. This chain's CDR3 is CASSTRSVPNEQFF. In DNA, the CDR3 is TGTGCCAGCAGCACCAGGTCGGTCCCCAATGAGCAGTTCTTC.

This clone has a single count. V and J are TRBV6-5 and TRBJ1-2; D call uncertain. Trimming removed 7 bases at V and 4 bases at J, with 10 bases between. Germline V CDR1 and CDR2: MNHEY, SVGAGI. This CDR3 has 12 residues. In DNA, the CDR3 is TGTGCCAGCAAGACTGACCCCTATGGCTACACCTTC. This gives the protein CASKTDPYGYTF.